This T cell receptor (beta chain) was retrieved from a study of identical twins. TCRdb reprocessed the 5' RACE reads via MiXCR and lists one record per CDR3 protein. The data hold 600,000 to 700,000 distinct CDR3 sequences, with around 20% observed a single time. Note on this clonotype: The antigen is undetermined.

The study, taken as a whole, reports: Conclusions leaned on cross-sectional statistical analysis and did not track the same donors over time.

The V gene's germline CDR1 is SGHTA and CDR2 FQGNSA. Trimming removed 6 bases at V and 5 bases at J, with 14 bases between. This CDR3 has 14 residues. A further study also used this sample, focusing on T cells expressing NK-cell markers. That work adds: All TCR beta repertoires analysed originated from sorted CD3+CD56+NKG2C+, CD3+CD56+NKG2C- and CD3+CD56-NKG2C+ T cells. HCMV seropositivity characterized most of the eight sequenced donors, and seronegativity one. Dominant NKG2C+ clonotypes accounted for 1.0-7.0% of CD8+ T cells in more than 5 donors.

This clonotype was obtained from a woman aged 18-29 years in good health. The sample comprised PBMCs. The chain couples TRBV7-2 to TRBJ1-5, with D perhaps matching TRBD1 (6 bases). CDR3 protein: CASSLDSAYQPQHF. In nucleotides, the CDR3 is TGTGCCAGCAGTCTGGACAGCGCCTATCAGCCCCAGCATTTT. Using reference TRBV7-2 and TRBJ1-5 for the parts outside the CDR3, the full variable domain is GAGVSQSPSNKVTEKGKDVELRCDPISGHTALYWYRQSLGQGLEFLIYFQGNSAPDKSGLPSDRFSAERTGGSVSTLTIQRTQQEDSAVYLCASSLDSAYQPQHFGDGTRLSIL.